The clone carrying this TCR beta chain occurred a few times. The V gene end was trimmed by 3 bases and the J gene end by 1 base; junction bases not matched to a gene: 9. CDR1 MNHNS and CDR2 SASEGT come from the germline V gene. The CDR3 has 16 amino acids. This entry belongs to a study of blood T cell repertoires in COVID-19. Study-level information: COVID-19 samples from acute and convalescent phases originated in the United States, Italy and Spain.

In the authors' methods: Amplified reference gene primers provided the basis for estimating nucleated cell counts. Repertoires were generated with immunoSEQ multiplex PCR, while TCRdb's copy carries only in-frame clones and drops some. That table gives V, J and clone size, and the DNA gave D and trimming. The sample carries tens of thousands of clones, roughly 76% recorded once. The sample was peripheral blood. V usage is TRBV6-1 and J usage is TRBJ2-7; 7 nucleotides align to TRBD1. This clonotype was sampled from a man of 80 years or more with COVID-19, enrolled during active disease. The CDR3 region is CASSDPRQGGSYEQYF. The CDR3 DNA sequence: TGTGCCAGCAGTGACCCGAGACAGGGCGGTTCCTACGAGCAGTACTTC.